This record covers a single T cell receptor (beta chain). In this sample, this clone turned up many times. The clone's antigen remains unknown. Within one base of it there is no much larger clone, and no base qualities were kept. This specimen's time point label, interpreted: baseline before oral tofacitinib. Lesional scalp punch biopsies and peripheral blood were obtained from alopecia areata patients. PBMCs were separated by density centrifugation and stained for CD3, CD4 and CD8, after which CD4+ and CD8+ T cells were sorted on a FACSAria. This sample is part of a study of CD8+ T cells in alopecia areata (dated by TCRdb to the late 2010s). Regarding the study in general: The treated patients, all with moderate-to-severe alopecia areata, were enrolled in an open-label pilot trial of oral tofacitinib given at 5 to 10 mg twice daily. Patients stayed on tofacitinib for 6 to 18 months and then had 6 months of follow-up off drug so that delayed response and recurrence could be assessed. The study used high-throughput TCRbeta sequencing to examine T cell clonal expansion in alopecia areata, in both the C3H/HeJ mouse model and human patients. Human TCRbeta sequencing covered scalp tissue and sorted CD4+ and CD8+ peripheral blood T cells from patchy and totalis/universalis alopecia areata patients and healthy controls. Biopsies were taken from tofacitinib-treated patients at baseline and again at 4 and 24 weeks into treatment, and several of those patients also had a later scalp biopsy. Scalp clonality was compared among normal scalp (n=4), patchy alopecia areata scalp (n=8), and alopecia totalis/universalis scalp (n=8). RNA was obtained with the PAXgene miRNA kit for fixed scalp, the miRNeasy kit for PBMCs, and the RNeasy kit for mouse skin. immunoSEQ multiplex PCR using 35 Vbeta forward primers and 13 Jbeta reverse primers was used to amplify TCRbeta CDR3 regions.

To prepare the library, the immunoSEQ multiplex PCR assay was applied. To provide template for TCR sequencing, every sample had RNA extracted and reverse transcribed into cDNA. First-strand cDNA was synthesized with SuperScript III using a 2:1 mix of oligo-dT and random hexamers. A synthetic immune receptor repertoire was used to gauge amplification bias, and whatever bias remained was removed computationally. Turning to the authors' computational methods: Raw reads were preprocessed to remove errors, and CDR3 was defined according to IMGT conventions as the region from the conserved cysteine to phenylalanine. To get clonality, Shannon entropy was normalized by log2 of the number of productive unique TCRs and the result was subtracted from 1. Whether each scalp clone was CD4 or CD8 was inferred by checking scalp TCRbeta sequences against the CD4 and CD8 repertoires from sorted blood. Not all clones reach the TCRdb copy of this immuneACCESS table, which keeps in-frame sequences only. Checked studies attribute under half of the gap to unresolved V genes and leave the rest unexplained. The V and J calls and clone size come from that table; D and trimming were worked out from the DNA. The sample contains 150,000 or so clones, approximately 49% of them found a single time. Over 15% of the sample rests with the top ten.

What the work shows at the level of the full study, not this receptor alone: Compared with mice, TCR sequences shared between patients were less clear, possibly partly because of HLA diversity across the patient population. Resident alphabeta T cells in normal human skin are also sequenced, complicating scalp TCR repertoire analysis, unlike mouse skin dominated by gammadelta T cells. Lesional scalp, especially in alopecia totalis/universalis, showed higher clonality and more expanded CD8+ clones than normal scalp, suggesting antigenic drive.

In the germline V gene, CDR1 corresponds to MNHNS and CDR2 to SASEGT. The germline ends are 15 bases apart after V is trimmed by 3 bases and J by 2 bases. The CDR3 has 16 amino acids, counting the end cysteine and phenylalanine. The entry retains the CDR3 DNA only, 48 bases that are in frame from base 1. Sequenced material: CD8+ T cells sorted from blood, taken at week 0. This receptor was identified in a human donor with alopecia areata. The chain is encoded by TRBV6-1 joined to TRBJ2-3, with the D gene call left open. Here is the DNA: TGTGCCAGCAGTGACTGGGTCAGCAAAGTCACAGATACGCAGTATTTT. The translation is CASSDWVSKVTDTQYF.